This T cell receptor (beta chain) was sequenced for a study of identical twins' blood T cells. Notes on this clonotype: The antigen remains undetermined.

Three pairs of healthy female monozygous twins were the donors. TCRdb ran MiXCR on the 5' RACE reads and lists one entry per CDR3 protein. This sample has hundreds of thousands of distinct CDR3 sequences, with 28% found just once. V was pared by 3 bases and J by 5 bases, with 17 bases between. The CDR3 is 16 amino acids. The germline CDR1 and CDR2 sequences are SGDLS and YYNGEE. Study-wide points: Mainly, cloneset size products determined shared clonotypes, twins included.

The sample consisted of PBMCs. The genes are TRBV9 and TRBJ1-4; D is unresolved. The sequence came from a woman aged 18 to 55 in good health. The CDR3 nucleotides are TGTGCCAGCAGCGCCAGACCCTACACAAGCAATGAAAAACTGTTTTTT. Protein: CASSARPYTSNEKLFF. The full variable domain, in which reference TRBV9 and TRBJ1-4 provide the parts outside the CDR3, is DSGVTQTPKHLITATGQRVTLRCSPRSGDLSVYWYQQSLDQGLQFLIQYYNGEERAKGNILERFSAQQFPDLHSELNLSSLELGDSALYFCASSARPYTSNEKLFFGSGTQLSVL.